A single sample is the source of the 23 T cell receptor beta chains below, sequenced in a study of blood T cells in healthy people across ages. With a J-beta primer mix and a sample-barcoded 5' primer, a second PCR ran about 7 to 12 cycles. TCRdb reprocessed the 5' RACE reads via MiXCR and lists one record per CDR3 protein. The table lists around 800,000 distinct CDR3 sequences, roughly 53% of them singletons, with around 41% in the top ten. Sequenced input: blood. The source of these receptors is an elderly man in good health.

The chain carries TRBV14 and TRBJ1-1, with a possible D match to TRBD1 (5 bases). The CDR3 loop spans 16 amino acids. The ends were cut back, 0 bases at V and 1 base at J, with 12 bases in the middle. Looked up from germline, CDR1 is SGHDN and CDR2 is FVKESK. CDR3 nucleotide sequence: TGTGCCAGCAGCCAAGAGAGGTCAGGGAAGAACACTGAAGCTTTCTTT. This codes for CASSQERSGKNTEAFF.

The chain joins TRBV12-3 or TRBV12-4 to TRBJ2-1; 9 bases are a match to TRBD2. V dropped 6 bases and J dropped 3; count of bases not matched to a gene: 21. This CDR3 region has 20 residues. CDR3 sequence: CASRPSGLASRPDIYNEQFF. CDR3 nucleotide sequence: TGTGCCAGCAGACCCTCCGGACTAGCGAGCCGCCCGGATATCTACAATGAGCAGTTCTTC.

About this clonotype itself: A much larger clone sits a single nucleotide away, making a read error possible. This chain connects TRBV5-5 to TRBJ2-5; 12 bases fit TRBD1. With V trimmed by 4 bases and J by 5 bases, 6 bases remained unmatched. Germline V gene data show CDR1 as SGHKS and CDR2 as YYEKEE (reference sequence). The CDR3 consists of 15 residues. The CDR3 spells CASSLGQGATETQYF. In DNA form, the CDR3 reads TGTGCCAGCAGCCTGGGACAGGGGGCGACGGAGACCCAGTACTTC.

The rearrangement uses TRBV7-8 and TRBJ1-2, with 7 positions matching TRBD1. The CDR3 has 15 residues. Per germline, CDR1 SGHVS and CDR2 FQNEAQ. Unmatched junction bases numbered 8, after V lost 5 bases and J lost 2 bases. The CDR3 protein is CASSLAETGNYGYTF. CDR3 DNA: TGTGCCAGCAGCCTCGCCGAGACAGGGAACTATGGCTACACCTTC.

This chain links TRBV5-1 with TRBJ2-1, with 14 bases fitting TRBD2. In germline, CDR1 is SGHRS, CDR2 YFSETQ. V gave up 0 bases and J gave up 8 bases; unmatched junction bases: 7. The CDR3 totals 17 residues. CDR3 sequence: CASSLGLAGGPSHEQFF. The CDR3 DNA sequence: TGCGCCAGCAGCTTGGGACTAGCGGGAGGGCCGAGCCATGAGCAGTTCTTC.

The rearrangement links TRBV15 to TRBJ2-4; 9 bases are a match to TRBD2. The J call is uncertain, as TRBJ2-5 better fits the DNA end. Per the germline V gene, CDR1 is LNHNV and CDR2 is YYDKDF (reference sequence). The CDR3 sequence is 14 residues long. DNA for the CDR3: TGTGCCACCAGCAGGGCGGGAGGGTCAGAGACCCAGTACTTC. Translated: CATSRAGGSETQYF.

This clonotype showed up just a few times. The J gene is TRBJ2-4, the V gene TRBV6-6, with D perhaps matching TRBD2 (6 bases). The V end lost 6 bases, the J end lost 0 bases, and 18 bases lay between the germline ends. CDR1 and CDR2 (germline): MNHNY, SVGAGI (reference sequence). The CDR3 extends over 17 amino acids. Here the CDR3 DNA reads TGTGCCAGCAGCCCAGGGACTCCCTCTCTAGCCAAAAACATTCAGTACTTC. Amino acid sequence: CASSPGTPSLAKNIQYF.

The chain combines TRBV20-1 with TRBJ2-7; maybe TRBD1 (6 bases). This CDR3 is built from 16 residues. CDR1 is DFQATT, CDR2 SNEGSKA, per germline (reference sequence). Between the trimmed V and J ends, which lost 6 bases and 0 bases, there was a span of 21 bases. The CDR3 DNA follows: TGCAGTGCAACCCGGGCCGGGACACCAAACTCCTACGAGCAGTACTTC. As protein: CSATRAGTPNSYEQYF.

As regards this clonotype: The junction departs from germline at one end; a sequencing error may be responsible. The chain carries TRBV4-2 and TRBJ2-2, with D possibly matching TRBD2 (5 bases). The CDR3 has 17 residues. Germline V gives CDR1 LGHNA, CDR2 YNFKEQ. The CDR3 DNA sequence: TGTGCCAGCAGCCAAGATCTCGGACTTTTGAACGCCGGGGAGCTGTTTTTT. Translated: CASSQDLGLLNAGELFF.

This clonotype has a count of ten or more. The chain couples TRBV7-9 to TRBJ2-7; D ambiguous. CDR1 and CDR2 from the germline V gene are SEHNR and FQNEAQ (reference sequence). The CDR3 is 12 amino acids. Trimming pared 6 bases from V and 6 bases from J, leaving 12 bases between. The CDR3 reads CASSLVLGEQYF. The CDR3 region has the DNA TGTGCCAGCAGTCTAGTTCTGGGCGAGCAGTACTTC.

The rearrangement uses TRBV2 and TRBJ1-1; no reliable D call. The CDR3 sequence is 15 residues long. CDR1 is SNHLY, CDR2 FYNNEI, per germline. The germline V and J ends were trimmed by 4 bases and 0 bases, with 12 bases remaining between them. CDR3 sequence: CASSGDLRVNTEAFF. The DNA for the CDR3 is TGTGCCAGCAGTGGAGACCTACGGGTGAACACTGAAGCTTTCTTT. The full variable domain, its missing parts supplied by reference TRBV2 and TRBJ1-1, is EPEVTQTPSHQVTQMGQEVILRCVPISNHLYFYWYRQILGQKVEFLVSFYNNEISEKSEIFDDQFSVERPDGSNFTLKIRSTKLEDSAMYFCASSGDLRVNTEAFFGQGTRLTVV.

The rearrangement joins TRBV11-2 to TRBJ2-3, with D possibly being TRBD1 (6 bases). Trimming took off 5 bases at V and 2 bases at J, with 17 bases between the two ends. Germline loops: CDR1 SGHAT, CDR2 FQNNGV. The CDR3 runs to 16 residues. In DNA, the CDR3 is TGTGCCAGCAGCCTGGGGTCGGGGACATACACAGATACGCAGTATTTT. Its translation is CASSLGSGTYTDTQYF.

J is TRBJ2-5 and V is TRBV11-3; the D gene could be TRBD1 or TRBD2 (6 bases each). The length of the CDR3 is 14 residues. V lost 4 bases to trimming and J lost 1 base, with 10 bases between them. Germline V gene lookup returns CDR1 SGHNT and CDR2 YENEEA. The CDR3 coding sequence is TGTGCCAGCAGCTCGGGGGACATCCAAGAGACCCAGTACTTC. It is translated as CASSSGDIQETQYF.

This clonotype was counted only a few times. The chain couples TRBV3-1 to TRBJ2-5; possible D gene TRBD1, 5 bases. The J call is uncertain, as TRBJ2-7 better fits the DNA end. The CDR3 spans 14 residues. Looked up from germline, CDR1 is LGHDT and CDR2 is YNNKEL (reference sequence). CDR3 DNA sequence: TGTGCCAGCAGCCAAGACAGGGCCGTGGGCGAGCAGTACTTC. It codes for CASSQDRAVGEQYF.

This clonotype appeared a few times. This CDR3 reads CATSDPRTSHKTQYF. The CDR3 DNA is TGTGCCACCAGTGACCCGAGGACTAGCCATAAGACCCAGTACTTC. The J gene is TRBJ2-5, the V gene TRBV24-1; 8 bases agree with TRBD2. Unmatched junction bases numbered 9, after V lost 4 bases and J lost 6 bases. Germline V gives CDR1 KGHDR, CDR2 SFDVKD. The CDR3 spans 15 residues.

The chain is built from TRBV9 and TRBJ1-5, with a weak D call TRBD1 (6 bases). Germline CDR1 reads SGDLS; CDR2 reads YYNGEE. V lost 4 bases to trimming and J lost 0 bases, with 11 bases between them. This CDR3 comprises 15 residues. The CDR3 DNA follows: TGTGCCAGCAGCCCCGGGACAAATAGCAATCAGCCCCAGCATTTT. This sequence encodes CASSPGTNSNQPQHF.

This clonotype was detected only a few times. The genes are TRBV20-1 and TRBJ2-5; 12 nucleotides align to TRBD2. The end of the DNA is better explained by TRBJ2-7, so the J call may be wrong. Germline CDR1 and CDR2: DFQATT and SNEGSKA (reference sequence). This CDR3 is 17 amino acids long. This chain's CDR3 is CSARDPRLAGVVYEQYF. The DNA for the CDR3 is TGCAGTGCTAGAGACCCCCGACTAGCGGGAGTGGTGTACGAGCAGTACTTC.

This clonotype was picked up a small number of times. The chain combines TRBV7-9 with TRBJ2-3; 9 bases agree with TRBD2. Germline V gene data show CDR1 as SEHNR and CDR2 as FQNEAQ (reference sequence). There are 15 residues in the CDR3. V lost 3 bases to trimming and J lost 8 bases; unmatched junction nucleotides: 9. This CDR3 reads CASSFSGSPEGTQYF. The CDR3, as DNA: TGTGCCAGCAGCTTTAGCGGGAGCCCAGAAGGTACGCAGTATTTT.

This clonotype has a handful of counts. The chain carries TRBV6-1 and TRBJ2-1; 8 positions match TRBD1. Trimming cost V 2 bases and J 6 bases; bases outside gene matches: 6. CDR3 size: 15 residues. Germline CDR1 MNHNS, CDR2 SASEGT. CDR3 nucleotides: TGTGCCAGCAGTGAATTGCGGACAGGGTCCAATGAGCAGTTCTTC. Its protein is CASSELRTGSNEQFF.

The CDR3 DNA reads as TGTGCCAGCAGCGTAGAGGGGGGAGGCGACGCAGATACGCAGTATTTT. This sequence encodes CASSVEGGGDADTQYF. V and J are TRBV9 and TRBJ2-3, with D perhaps being TRBD1 or TRBD2 (6 bases each). Trimming shortened V by 0 bases and J by 4 bases, and 15 bases separated the two germline ends. CDR1 and CDR2 (germline): SGDLS, YYNGEE. CDR3 length: 16 residues.

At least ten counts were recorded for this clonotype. DNA for the CDR3: TGTGCCAGCAGCCCTACCTCCCGGAACTTCCAAAACATTCAGTACTTC. As protein: CASSPTSRNFQNIQYF. The chain recombines TRBV13 with TRBJ2-4, with D unclear. CDR3 length: 16 amino acids. Trimming shortened V by 5 bases and J by 5 bases, and 19 bases separated the two germline ends. Germline CDR1 and CDR2: PRHDT and FYEKMQ (reference sequence).

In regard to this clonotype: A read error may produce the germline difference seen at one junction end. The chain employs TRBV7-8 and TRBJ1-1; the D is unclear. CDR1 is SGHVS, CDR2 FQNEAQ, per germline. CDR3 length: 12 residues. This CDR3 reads CARSLHGVEAFF. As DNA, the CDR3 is TGTGCCCGCAGCCTACACGGGGTGGAAGCTTTCTTT.

The CDR3 DNA is TGCGCCAGCAGCAGGGGGCCGGGGGATGAGCAGTTCTTC. Encoded protein: CASSRGPGDEQFF. The rearrangement uses TRBV5-1 and TRBJ2-1; possibly TRBD1 for D (7 bases). V was cut by 4 bases and J by 8 bases, with 13 bases left in between. CDR1 SGHRS and CDR2 YFSETQ come from the germline V gene. The CDR3 has 13 residues.